This TCR beta chain was documented in a study of blood T cells in healthy people across ages. The CDR3 contains 15 residues. After removal of 2 bases from V and 3 bases from J, the junction contained 6 bases not matched to a gene. The germline V gene has CDR1 DFQATT and CDR2 SNEGSKA (reference sequence). A sample-barcoded 5' primer and a J-beta primer mix were used in a second PCR of roughly 6 to 11 cycles. A template-switch adaptor containing 12 random nucleotides labeled each cDNA molecule. One entry per CDR3 protein results from TCRdb running MiXCR on the 5' RACE reads. In the table there are under 1,000,000 distinct CDR3 sequences, 35% to 40% of which are singletons.

Source material: blood. The chain carries TRBV20-1 and TRBJ1-5, with TRBD1 matching 8 bases. This TCR derives from a young man in good health. This CDR3 reads CSARRRTGNNQPQHF. CDR3 nucleotide sequence: TGCAGTGCTAGACGCCGGACAGGGAACAATCAGCCCCAGCATTTT.